A selection of T cell receptor beta chains follows, all from one sample in a study of T cells in Graves' hyperthyroidism and ophthalmopathy. TCRdb re-called the multiplex PCR reads through MiXCR, storing one row per CDR3 protein. The sample lists 350,000 to 400,000 distinct CDR3 sequences; about a fifth were seen once. The sample consisted of blood. These receptors originate from a man aged 18-30 years with Graves' ophthalmopathy. The CDR3 runs from the conserved cysteine through the conserved F or W. A D gene is named only where the DNA matches it firmly. Only some rows state a clone size, as once, few, many or a class for expanded clones.

j_call d_call clone_size v_call cdr3_nt cdr3_aa
TRBJ2-7 . many TRBV7-9 TGTGCCAGCAGCTTAGTTGCTAACTCCTACGAGCAGTACTTC CASSLVANSYEQYF
TRBJ1-5 . many TRBV19 TGTGCCAGTAGTACCAGGGACTGGAATCAGCCCCAGCATTTT CASSTRDWNQPQHF
TRBJ2-1 TRBD1 many TRBV11-2 TGTGCCAGCAGGCCTGGAGGGACAGGGCCATCCTACAATGAGCAGTTCTTC CASRPGGTGPSYNEQFF
TRBJ1-2 . few TRBV6-2/TRBV6-3 TGTGCCAGCACTAACGGAGGATTCTATGGCTACACCTTC CASTNGGFYGYTF
TRBJ2-2 . many TRBV2 TGTGCCAGCAGCAGGAACCCGAACACCGGGGAGCTGTTTTTT CASSRNPNTGELFF
TRBJ2-2 TRBD2 . TRBV5-1 TGCGCCAGCAGCCCCCAGGGAGGGACCGTTGCCGGGGAGCTGTTTTTT CASSPQGGTVAGELFF
TRBJ1-5 . . TRBV20-1 TGCAGTGCTCCAGTACCGTCACGATTGTATAGCAATCAGCCCCAGCATTTT CSAPVPSRLYSNQPQHF
TRBJ1-1 . . TRBV24-1 TGTGCCACCAGTGATCCCCGTCGGCCTCCTGAAGCTTTCTTT CATSDPRRPPEAFF
TRBJ2-7 . few TRBV11-3 TGTGCCAGCAGCCTCAGCCAGACCTACGAGCAGTACTTC CASSLSQTYEQYF
TRBJ2-1 TRBD1 many TRBV3-1 TGTGCCAGCAGCCAAGTGGGGGACAGGGGTCCCCATGAGCAGTTCTTC CASSQVGDRGPHEQFF
TRBJ2-5 TRBD2 . TRBV12-3/TRBV12-4 TGTGCCAGCAGTTTGCGGGTAGCGGGGCTCCAAGAGACCCAGTACTTC CASSLRVAGLQETQYF
TRBJ1-1 TRBD1 many TRBV20-1 TGCAGTGTTCAACAGGGGGCGCAGGGCACTGAAGCTTTCTTT CSVQQGAQGTEAFF
TRBJ1-1 TRBD1 few TRBV6-1 TGTGCCAGCAGGGACGGACAGGGACTGAACACTGAAGCTTTCTTT CASRDGQGLNTEAFF
TRBJ1-2 . many TRBV12-3/TRBV12-4 TGTGCCAGCAGTCCGAGGAGGAGTGGCTACACCTTC CASSPRRSGYTF
TRBJ1-1 . . TRBV5-4 TGTGCCAGCAAAGAACAGGCGAACACTGAAGCTTTCTTT CASKEQANTEAFF
TRBJ1-1 TRBD1 many TRBV7-3 TGTGCCAGCAGCCAACCCGGGACAGGGACTGAAGCTTTCTTT CASSQPGTGTEAFF
TRBJ2-1 . . TRBV7-6 TGTGCCAGCAGCTTAGAGGCAGACCCATCCTACAATGAGCAGTTCTTC CASSLEADPSYNEQFF
TRBJ1-2 . . TRBV5-4 TGTGCCAGCGCTGAGAGGTGGGGCTATGGCTACACCTTC CASAERWGYGYTF
TRBJ1-2 . many TRBV7-6 TGTGCCAGCAGCCCACCGGGGGGTTACGGCTACACCTTC CASSPPGGYGYTF
TRBJ2-7 . many TRBV5-1 TGCGCCAGCAGCTTTCGTCTTCTCCACGAGCAGTACTTC CASSFRLLHEQYF
TRBJ2-7 TRBD1 . TRBV9 TGTGCCAGCAGCGTATCCGGACAGGACTACGAGCAGTACTTC CASSVSGQDYEQYF
TRBJ1-5 . . TRBV19 TGTGCCAGTAGCCCTAAGTCTTGGGACAATCAGCCCCAGCATTTT CASSPKSWDNQPQHF
TRBJ2-7 TRBD2 . TRBV10-3 TGTGCCATCAGTGAGTCGATAGGCGGGAGTACTTCCCACGAGCAGTACTTC CAISESIGGSTSHEQYF
TRBJ2-5 . many TRBV5-1 TGCGCCAACTCCGTACCGTACCAAGAGACCCAGTACTTC CANSVPYQETQYF
TRBJ2-7 TRBD1 many TRBV9 TGTGCCAGCAGGGGGACAGGCAGTGAGAAAAGGGCGGTCTACGAGCAGTACTTC CASRGTGSEKRAVYEQYF
TRBJ1-5 TRBD1 . TRBV28 TGTGCCAGCGGTTCTCAGGGGGGCAATCAGCCCCAGCATTTT CASGSQGGNQPQHF
TRBJ2-7 . . TRBV9 TGTGCCAGCACCCCCGGCGGGGACTCAAGGGAGCAGTACTTC CASTPGGDSREQYF
TRBJ2-1 . many TRBV7-8 TGTGCCAGCAGCTTACCCTCCAGCAATGAGCAGTTCTTC CASSLPSSNEQFF
TRBJ1-5 . . TRBV5-4 TGTGCCAGCAGCTTGGACCCCACTAGTAATCAGCCCCAGCATTTT CASSLDPTSNQPQHF
TRBJ2-7 . many TRBV6-1 TGTGCCAGCTCTAGGACGGACTCCTACGAGCAGTACTTC CASSRTDSYEQYF
TRBJ2-2 . many TRBV3-1 TGTGCCAGCAGCCAGATGTGGGGGTCGACAGTTACCGGGGAGCTGTTTTTT CASSQMWGSTVTGELFF
TRBJ1-1 . . TRBV28 TGTGCCAGCAGTTTAATGATCCGGTCTTTGACTGAAGCTTTCTTT CASSLMIRSLTEAFF
TRBJ1-4 . . TRBV12-3/TRBV12-4 TGTGCCAGCAACCGGGGAAGCGAAGAAAAACTGTTTTTT CASNRGSEEKLFF
TRBJ1-2 . many TRBV3-1 TGTGCCAGCAGCCAACGAGACCCCGTCAACTATGGCTACACCTTC CASSQRDPVNYGYTF
TRBJ2-7 . few TRBV13 TGTGCCACCCAAAGTAGGGACGGATACTCCTACGAGCAGTACTTC CATQSRDGYSYEQYF
TRBJ2-1 . few TRBV18 TGTGCCAGCTCACCTGGACGGACGATTAGCTCCTACAATGAGCAGTTCTTC CASSPGRTISSYNEQFF
TRBJ1-1 . many TRBV12-3/TRBV12-4 TGTGCCAGCAGTTTAGCGCTGGGGGGGAACACTGAAGCTTTCTTT CASSLALGGNTEAFF
TRBJ2-7 TRBD1 many TRBV6-1 TGTGCCAGCAGAGACCGGGACAGGTTCTACGAGCAGTACTTC CASRDRDRFYEQYF
TRBJ1-2 . . TRBV15 TGTGCCACCAGCAGAGATGGCCCCCGGTATGGCTACACCTTC CATSRDGPRYGYTF
TRBJ2-2 TRBD2 few TRBV5-6 TGTGCCAGCAGACGATACGGGGGGATGGACACCGGGGAGCTGTTTTTT CASRRYGGMDTGELFF
TRBJ2-7 . many TRBV3-1 TGTGCCAGCAGCCAAGACGACACAGGGCGGAACGAGCAGTACTTC CASSQDDTGRNEQYF
TRBJ1-2 . few TRBV10-2 TGCGCCAGCAGTGACGGTGAAGGGGTAGTTAATGGCTACACCTTC CASSDGEGVVNGYTF
TRBJ2-1 TRBD2 . TRBV5-1 TGCGCCAGCAGCTTCCCCTTAGCGGGGGGGAACTACAATGAGCAGTTCTTC CASSFPLAGGNYNEQFF
TRBJ2-6 . . TRBV20-1 TGCAGTGCTAGAGTGACGGCAAATGGGGCCAACGTCCTGACTTTC CSARVTANGANVLTF
TRBJ1-6 . many TRBV12-3/TRBV12-4 TGTGCCAGCAGTTCTAATCGGGTCTCACCCCTCCACTTT CASSSNRVSPLHF
TRBJ2-3 TRBD2 few TRBV5-6 TGTGCCAGCAGCTTGGTACTAGCGGGCACAGATACGCAGTATTTT CASSLVLAGTDTQYF
TRBJ2-2 . few TRBV10-3 TGTGCCATCAGGCCAGCTTACGCGAACACCGGGGAGCTGTTTTTT CAIRPAYANTGELFF
TRBJ1-1 TRBD1 once TRBV7-8 TGTGCCAGCAGCCTACCCACAGGGGCCCAGAACACTGAAGCTTTCTTT CASSLPTGAQNTEAFF
TRBJ1-1 . many TRBV3-1 TGTGCCAGCAGCTGGACACACATGAACACTGAAGCTTTCTTT CASSWTHMNTEAFF
TRBJ2-1 . . TRBV11-2 TGTGCCAGCAGCTCACAACTCACGCAGGGCAAAGAGCAGTTCTTC CASSSQLTQGKEQFF
TRBJ1-2 . . TRBV6-2/TRBV6-3 TGTGCCAGCAGTTCACAGGGCCCCGCTAATGGCTACACCTTC CASSSQGPANGYTF
TRBJ1-5 TRBD1 many TRBV28 TGTGCCAGCAGCCTCGACAGGGGGAAGCAGCCCCAGCATTTT CASSLDRGKQPQHF
TRBJ1-5 . few TRBV7-3 TGTGCCAGCAGCCCCCGTACAGTTGAATGGGACAATAGCAATCAGCCCCAGCATTTT CASSPRTVEWDNSNQPQHF
TRBJ1-2 TRBD1 . TRBV10-1 TGCGCCAGCAGTGTCCGAGGGACAGGGGGCTCTGGCTACACCTTC CASSVRGTGGSGYTF
TRBJ2-7 TRBD1 few TRBV6-1 TGTGCCAGCAGGAGACAGGGGGCTCACGAGCAGTACTTC CASRRQGAHEQYF
TRBJ1-1 TRBD1 . TRBV20-1 TGCAGTGCTCCTAGGACAGGGGGAATTCCTGAAGCTTTCTTT CSAPRTGGIPEAFF
TRBJ2-5 . . TRBV19 TGTGCCAGTAGTATGGACTTGGAGGAGACCCAGTACTTC CASSMDLEETQYF
TRBJ2-7 TRBD1 few TRBV6-1 TGTGCCAGCAGTACCCCGGGACAGGGGTACGAGCAGTACTTC CASSTPGQGYEQYF